Listed here are 8 T cell receptor beta chains from one sample, sequenced in a study of shared clonotypes between healthy human individuals. Terminally differentiated effector memory CD45RA+ cells were excluded from the naive CD8 cells, which were CD45RO-negative and positively selected for CCR7. Sequenced by immunoSEQ multiplex PCR; TCRdb stores in-frame clones only, minus some. The data contain about 590,000 clones, 95% to 96% of them singletons. The sample comprised naive CD8+ T cells sorted from blood. The receptors originated from a woman in her thirties in good health.

This chain links TRBV13 with TRBJ2-7; 8 nucleotides agree with TRBD2. Per germline, CDR1 PRHDT and CDR2 FYEKMQ (reference sequence). Germline trimming cut 5 bases from V and 4 bases from J; bases unmatched to any gene: 10. The CDR3 spans 15 residues. The DNA for the CDR3 is TGTGCCAGCAGCCTCGGGGTCCGGGAGGGATACGAGCAGTACTTC. Translating it yields CASSLGVREGYEQYF.

This clone was recorded a few times. The chain links TRBV6-1 to TRBJ1-5; the match to TRBD1 covers 9 bases. With 2 bases clipped from V and 4 bases from J, the junction kept 6 bases outside the gene matches. CDR3 length equals 16 residues. Germline V gene sequence: CDR1 MNHNS, CDR2 SASEGT. This CDR3 reads CASSERTGEKNQPQHF. The CDR3 bases are TGTGCCAGCAGTGAAAGGACAGGGGAAAAAAATCAGCCCCAGCATTTT.

The chain couples TRBV19 to TRBJ2-1; 8 bases are shared with TRBD2. The CDR3 is 16 amino acids. Germline V gene data show CDR1 as LNHDA and CDR2 as SQIVND (reference sequence). J lost 2 bases, V lost 5 bases, and 8 bases had no gene match. The CDR3 sequence is CASSDPLAAAYNEQFF. The DNA for the CDR3 is TGTGCCAGTAGTGACCCACTAGCGGCTGCCTACAATGAGCAGTTCTTC.

The chain recombines TRBV29-1 with TRBJ2-1, with unresolved D. Looked up from germline, CDR1 is SQVTM and CDR2 is ANQGSEA. The CDR3 sequence is 13 residues long. Deletions cut 5 bases from V and 3 bases from J, with 11 bases between. The CDR3 DNA is TGCAGCGTTATCTTTGGAGTCTACAATGAGCAGTTCTTC. This encodes CSVIFGVYNEQFF.

The V call is TRBV6-5, the J call TRBJ2-7; TRBD1 matches at 8 bases. The junction had 4 bases not matched to a gene; V was cut back by 6 bases and J by 3 bases. This CDR3 region has 13 residues. Germline V lookup: CDR1 MNHEY, CDR2 SVGAGI. The CDR3 sequence: CASSQGQVYEQYF. In nucleotides, the CDR3 is TGTGCCAGCAGCCAGGGACAGGTCTACGAGCAGTACTTC.

CDR3: CASSVEAGVTDTQYF. The CDR3 DNA follows: TGTGCCAGCAGCGTAGAAGCGGGAGTCACAGATACGCAGTATTTT. This sequence joins TRBV9 and TRBJ2-3, with TRBD2 identical over 8 bases. The junction had 2 bases not matched to a gene; V was cut back by 0 bases and J by 2 bases. The CDR3 contains 15 residues. Germline-derived CDR1 and CDR2 are SGDLS and YYNGEE.

The V and J genes are TRBV5-1 and TRBJ2-3; the match to TRBD2 covers 13 bases. Germline V gene lookup returns CDR1 SGHRS and CDR2 YFSETQ. CDR3 length: 17 residues. J lost 0 bases, V lost 4 bases, and 5 bases had no gene match. For the CDR3, the DNA is TGCGCCAGCAGCGGAGGACTAGCGGGAGTAAGCACAGATACGCAGTATTTT. Translation: CASSGGLAGVSTDTQYF.

The DNA for the CDR3 is TGTGCCACCCGACTAGCGGGGGCCTACGAGCAGTACTTC. Protein: CATRLAGAYEQYF. This chain uses TRBV27 with TRBJ2-5, with 12 positions matching TRBD2. The better agreement between TRBJ2-7 and the DNA end casts doubt on the J call. The CDR3 length is 13 residues. CDR1 and CDR2 from the germline V gene are MNHEY and SMNVEV (reference sequence).